The clone carrying this T cell receptor (beta chain) appeared many times. Its antigen is as yet unknown. The sample comes from a study of Graves' ophthalmopathy and Graves' hyperthyroidism. Amplification of TCR beta CDR3 regions used RNA transcripts. Investigators did first-round RT-PCR with HTBI primers, then second-round multiplex PCR. MiXCR, run by TCRdb on the multiplex PCR reads, gives a single entry per CDR3 protein. The data contain about 380,000 distinct CDR3 sequences, roughly 14% of them singletons. Study results and caveats: In blood appeared most of the expanded thyroid clonotypes whose frequency exceeded 0.001.

Researchers turned away patients with other autoimmune diseases, uncontrolled infections, pregnancy or lactation. Clinicians diagnosed using symptoms, serum thyroxine, TRAb, thyroid ultrasound and orbital computed tomography. Germline V gives CDR1 SGHRS, CDR2 YFSETQ. V lost 0 bases and J lost 7; bases outside the gene matches: 0. This CDR3 spans 13 amino acids. V and J are TRBV5-1 and TRBJ2-4; 8 bases are shared with TRBD1. The sequence came from a woman between 18 and 30 years old with stable Graves' hyperthyroidism. The sample was peripheral blood. The CDR3 protein is CASSLGQGNIQYF. CDR3 sequence (DNA): TGCGCCAGCAGCTTGGGACAGGGGAACATTCAGTACTTC.